This T cell receptor (beta chain) was identified in a study of shared clonotypes between healthy human individuals. The V gene end was trimmed by 4 bases and the J gene end by 5 bases; junction bases not matched to a gene: 4. Germline lookup yields CDR1 SGHKS and CDR2 YYEKEE (reference sequence). This CDR3 has 14 amino acids. Study-level points and caveats: Measured sharing among donors was expected to vary with sequencing depth. Tissue TCR repertoires likely differ from these blood-only repertoires.

Per the authors' pipeline: Junction-only immunoSEQ data arrived without quality scores, meaning filtering differed. Sequenced by immunoSEQ multiplex PCR; TCRdb stores in-frame clones only, minus some. Clonal size and the V and J genes are those of that table, whereas D and trimming came from the DNA. The table includes 2,500,000 or so clones, more than 90% detected once. Regarding this clone: Its antigen is as yet unknown.

The sequenced material came from naive CD4+ T cells sorted from blood. Subset of the sample: CD45RA+ positively selected. This clonotype was obtained from a man between 18 and 35 years old in good health. This chain links TRBV5-5 with TRBJ1-4, with 8 bases identical to TRBD1. The CDR3 sequence: CASSGGQDNEKLFF. CDR3 in DNA: TGTGCCAGCAGCGGGGGACAGGACAATGAAAAACTGTTTTTT. The full variable domain, in which reference TRBV5-5 and TRBJ1-4 provide the parts outside the CDR3, is DAGVTQSPTHLIKTRGQQVTLRCSPISGHKSVSWYQQVLGQGPQFIFQYYEKEERGRGNFPDRFSARQFPNYSSELNVNALLLGDSALYLCASSGGQDNEKLFFGSGTQLSVL.